Presented here are 19 T cell receptor beta chains from one specimen sequenced in a study of blood T cell repertoires in COVID-19. Produced via immunoSEQ multiplex PCR; TCRdb's table is partial and in-frame only. The sample contains about 210,000 clones, around 87% of which appear only once. The specimen sequenced was PBMCs or T cells enriched from blood (not recorded which). The receptors stem from a man aged 25 to 45 in a cohort exposed to, infected with or recovered from COVID-19 (not recorded which).

The V and J genes are TRBV15 and TRBJ2-1; TRBD2 might be the D (6 bases). This CDR3 is built from 15 residues. The V gene's germline CDR1 is LNHNV and CDR2 YYDKDF (reference sequence). Trimming removed 0 bases from V and 6 bases from J, with 12 bases in between. The CDR3 region has the DNA TGTGCCACCAGCAGAGATCCTGGGGGAGGCAATGAGCAGTTCTTC. As protein: CATSRDPGGGNEQFF.

The V call is TRBV28, the J call TRBJ1-5; D gene ambiguous. The V end was cut by 5 bases, the J end by 0 bases, with 11 bases between. In germline, CDR1 is MDHEN, CDR2 SYDVKM. The CDR3 extends over 15 amino acids. The CDR3: CASSPKRYSNQPQHF. The DNA for the CDR3 is TGTGCCAGCAGTCCTAAAAGATATAGCAATCAGCCCCAGCATTTT.

The CDR3 nucleotides are TGTGCCAGCAGTACCACCCTAAGCGGGCGGTACTACGAGCAGTACTTC. Residues: CASSTTLSGRYYEQYF. The rearrangement uses TRBV27 and TRBJ2-7; tentatively, D is TRBD2 (6 bases). Deletions cut 5 bases from V and 3 bases from J, with 20 bases between. There are 16 residues in the CDR3. Germline V lookup: CDR1 MNHEY, CDR2 SMNVEV (reference sequence).

The rearrangement links TRBV5-1 to TRBJ1-2; 9 bases are shared with TRBD1. The CDR3 contains 15 residues. Germline lookup yields CDR1 SGHRS and CDR2 YFSETQ. J lost 4 bases, V lost 2 bases, and 6 bases had no gene match. CDR3 in amino acids: CASSLLPGQGYGYTF. CDR3 in DNA: TGCGCCAGCAGCTTACTACCGGGACAGGGCTATGGCTACACCTTC.

At least ten counts were recorded for this clone. The CDR3 coding sequence is TGCAGTGCTAGTGCGACTAGCGGGAGGGCCTATGAGCAGTTCTTC. Translation: CSASATSGRAYEQFF. The chain combines TRBV20-1 with TRBJ2-1; 14 bases line up with TRBD2. Germline V gene lookup returns CDR1 DFQATT and CDR2 SNEGSKA (reference sequence). The J segment lost 8 bases and the V segment lost 3 bases, leaving 6 bases of the junction unmatched. The CDR3 loop spans 15 amino acids.

The chain joins TRBV9 to TRBJ2-1, with D perhaps matching TRBD2 (6 bases). Germline V CDR1 and CDR2: SGDLS, YYNGEE. This CDR3 has 15 amino acids. Trimming cost V 4 bases and J 5 bases, with 16 bases left between them. Here the CDR3 DNA reads TGTGCCAGCAGCCCCGAGGGGCGGGGTAACAATGAGCAGTTCTTC. It is translated as CASSPEGRGNNEQFF.

In DNA form, the CDR3 reads TGTGCCAGCACTAGACAGGGGGCTAACACCGGGGAGCTGTTTTTT. This codes for CASTRQGANTGELFF. The chain recombines TRBV2 with TRBJ2-2, with 10 bases fitting TRBD1. The CDR3 is 15 residues long. CDR1 is SNHLY, CDR2 FYNNEI, per germline. V shed 7 bases and J 2 bases; nucleotides not matched to a gene: 4.

This clone came up once. This rearrangement joins TRBV11-2 to TRBJ1-1; TRBD1 agrees at 7 bases. The CDR3 is 17 residues long. Germline loops: CDR1 SGHAT, CDR2 FQNNGV. V shed 4 bases and J 4 bases; nucleotides not matched to a gene: 15. The CDR3 sequence: CASSSRQPTGLGTEAFF. CDR3 DNA: TGTGCCAGCAGCTCCCGCCAACCGACAGGGTTGGGCACTGAAGCTTTCTTT.

The chain uses TRBV27 and TRBJ2-3, with D possibly matching TRBD2 (6 bases). V was trimmed by 3 bases and J by 1 base, leaving 14 bases between them. The V gene's germline CDR1 is MNHEY and CDR2 SMNVEV (reference sequence). This CDR3 contains 16 residues. In DNA form, the CDR3 reads TGTGCCAGCAGTTTCCTAATGGCGGGGCGCACAGATACGCAGTATTTT. Translation: CASSFLMAGRTDTQYF.

The chain recombines TRBV18 with TRBJ2-2, with a weak D call TRBD2 (5 bases). The CDR3 is 14 residues long. Germline V gives CDR1 KGHSH, CDR2 LQKENI. The germline V and J ends were trimmed by 2 bases and 1 base, with 5 bases remaining between them. For the CDR3, the DNA is TGTGCCAGCTCACCAGGACTGAACACCGGGGAGCTGTTTTTT. Its translation: CASSPGLNTGELFF.

The chain uses TRBV29-1 and TRBJ2-3; TRBD1 aligns across 8 bases. The CDR3 spans 15 residues. CDR1 and CDR2 (germline): SQVTM, ANQGSEA. Trimming took 5 bases from V and 6 from J; bases not matched to a gene: 13. The CDR3 coding sequence is TGCAGCGTTTCCCGAAGGACAGGGAGTATGGATACGCAGTATTTT. Encoded protein: CSVSRRTGSMDTQYF.

The chain recombines TRBV3-1 (or the pseudogene TRBV3-2) with TRBJ1-4; D is ambiguous. V was pared by 6 bases and J by 4 bases, with 12 bases between. This CDR3 region has 14 residues. Germline loops: CDR1 LGHDT, CDR2 YNNKEL (reference sequence). The chain's CDR3 is CASSQKASNEKLFF. The CDR3 nucleotides read TGTGCCAGCAGTCAAAAAGCGAGTAATGAAAAACTGTTTTTT.

The rearrangement links TRBV2 to TRBJ2-7, with TRBD1 as a possible D gene (7 bases). The CDR3 extends over 14 amino acids. Germline CDR1 SNHLY, CDR2 FYNNEI. Trimming shortened V by 7 bases and J by 0 bases, and 13 bases separated the two germline ends. The CDR3 reads CASIVRGDSYEQYF. The CDR3 nucleotides read TGTGCCAGCATTGTCAGGGGGGACTCCTACGAGCAGTACTTC.

This sequence joins TRBV5-6 and TRBJ2-7, with D possibly being TRBD2 (5 bases). With 0 bases removed from V and 2 bases from J, the gap between germline ends came to 21 bases. Per germline, CDR1 SGHDT and CDR2 YYEEEE. The CDR3 totals 18 residues. The CDR3 spells CASSLAEDSAWATYEQYF. The CDR3 DNA sequence: TGTGCCAGCAGCTTGGCGGAGGACTCGGCTTGGGCTACCTACGAGCAGTACTTC.

This clone showed up just a few times. The CDR3 sequence: CASSLSIRTVLYF. The CDR3 bases are TGTGCCAGCAGTTTATCAATCCGGACAGTACTATACTTC. V and J are TRBV28 and TRBJ2-7, with D possibly matching TRBD1 (6 bases). The CDR3 sequence is 13 residues long. Germline-derived CDR1 and CDR2 are MDHEN and SYDVKM. The V gene lost 1 base and the J gene lost 13 bases, with 17 bases spanning the gap.

This chain joins TRBV24-1 and TRBJ1-1, with D possibly matching TRBD1 (6 bases). V was pared by 10 bases and J by 0 bases, with 11 bases between. Germline V gene lookup returns CDR1 KGHDR and CDR2 SFDVKD. CDR3 length: 13 amino acids. The CDR3 DNA sequence: TGTGCCACGGTGGGGGACATGAACACTGAAGCTTTCTTT. Translated: CATVGDMNTEAFF.

The rearrangement links TRBV5-5 to TRBJ1-3, with D possibly being TRBD1 (5 bases). The CDR3 covers 13 residues. The V gene lost 7 bases and the J gene lost 5 bases, with 13 bases spanning the gap. The germline CDR1 and CDR2 sequences are SGHKS and YYEKEE (reference sequence). The CDR3 loop is CASEPGGRNTIYF. CDR3 bases: TGTGCCAGCGAACCCGGGGGGAGAAACACCATATATTTT. Filled out from reference TRBV5-5 and TRBJ1-3, the complete variable domain reads DAGVTQSPTHLIKTRGQQVTLRCSPISGHKSVSWYQQVLGQGPQFIFQYYEKEERGRGNFPDRFSARQFPNYSSELNVNALLLGDSALYLCASEPGGRNTIYFGEGSWLTVV.

The count of this clone is one. The chain carries TRBV5-1 and TRBJ1-1; D is unclear. The CDR3 totals 15 residues. Between the trimmed V and J ends, which lost 0 bases and 0 bases, there was a span of 9 bases. CDR1 and CDR2 from the germline V gene are SGHRS and YFSETQ. The CDR3 region is CASSLGRIMNTEAFF. CDR3 sequence (DNA): TGCGCCAGCAGCTTGGGCAGGATCATGAACACTGAAGCTTTCTTT.

The chain recombines TRBV6-1 with TRBJ2-3; 8 nucleotides agree with TRBD2. This CDR3 is 16 amino acids long. Per the germline V gene, CDR1 is MNHNS and CDR2 is SASEGT. The V segment lost 4 bases and the J segment 4 bases; nucleotides outside the gene matches: 10. The DNA of the CDR3 is TGTGCCAGCAGTGGGGGACTAGGCTCTATCGCAGATACGCAGTATTTT. It yields the protein CASSGGLGSIADTQYF.